The clone carrying this T cell receptor beta chain has ten or more counts. Germline CDR1 reads MGHRA; CDR2 reads YSYEKL. The CDR3 is 18 amino acids. Trimming took 1 base from V and 1 from J; bases not matched to a gene: 8. This sample was taken from a study of T-cell reconstitution after alpha-beta-depleted transplantation in children. As it was prepared, the TCRbeta library received unique molecular identifiers. A single record per CDR3 protein comes from TCRdb applying MiXCR to the PCR reads. This sample has approximately 93,000 distinct CDR3 sequences, with 8% to 9% found just once. The sample in question was PBMCs from the stem cell graft donor, obtained from the stem cell graft. This sequence joins TRBV4-1 and TRBJ1-1; 11 positions agree with TRBD1. The clonotype originates from a human donor who donated a stem cell graft to a child with congenital amegakaryocytic thrombocytopenia. In DNA, the CDR3 is TGCGCCAGCAGCCAAGTCCCCGGGACAGGGGGTGGGAACACTGAAGCTTTCTTT. Translation gives CASSQVPGTGGGNTEAFF.